This T cell receptor beta chain was identified during a study of neurological immune-mediated disorders. Deletions cut 3 bases from V and 7 bases from J, with 9 bases between. The CDR3 consists of 11 residues. Looked up from germline, CDR1 is DFQATT and CDR2 is SNEGSKA (reference sequence). This clonotype was counted ten times or more. TCRdb called the 5' RACE reads again in MiXCR, with one record for every CDR3 protein. The profile shows approximately 100,000 distinct CDR3 sequences, 3.5% of them singletons. The chain employs TRBV20-1 and TRBJ1-2; tentative D call: TRBD1 (5 bases). Sequencing was done on a sample of PBMCs. The source is a woman between 18 and 29 years old with multiple sclerosis. CDR3 residues: CSARGHRGYTF. DNA for the CDR3: TGCAGTGCTAGGGGGCACCGTGGCTACACCTTC.